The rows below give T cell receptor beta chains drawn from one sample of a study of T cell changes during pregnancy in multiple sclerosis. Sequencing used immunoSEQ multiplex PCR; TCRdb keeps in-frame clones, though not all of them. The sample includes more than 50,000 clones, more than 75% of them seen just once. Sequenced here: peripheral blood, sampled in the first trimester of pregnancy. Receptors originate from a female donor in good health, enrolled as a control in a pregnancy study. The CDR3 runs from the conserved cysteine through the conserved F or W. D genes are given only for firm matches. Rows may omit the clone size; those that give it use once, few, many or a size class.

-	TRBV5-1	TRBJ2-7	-	TGCGCCAGCAGCTTGGCTCTGGACTCGTCCTACGAGCAGTACTTC	CASSLALDSSYEQYF
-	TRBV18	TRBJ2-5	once	TGTGCCAGCGCGCCAGTTCTTACCGGGCAAGAGACCCAGTACTTC	CASAPVLTGQETQYF
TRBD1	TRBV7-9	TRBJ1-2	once	TGTGCCAGCAGCTCATACCGGGACAGGATTAACTATGGCTACACCTTC	CASSSYRDRINYGYTF
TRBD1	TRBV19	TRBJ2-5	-	TGTGCCAGTAGTCTTACAGGGGGTGGCGAGACCCAGTACTTC	CASSLTGGGETQYF
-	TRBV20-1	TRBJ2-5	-	TGCAGTGCTCCGGGAGAGACCCAGTACTTC	CSAPGETQYF
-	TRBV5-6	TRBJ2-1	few	TGTGCCAGCAGCTTGGTGGGGGCTGAGCAGTTCTTC	CASSLVGAEQFF
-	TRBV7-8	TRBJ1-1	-	TGTGCCAGCAGCTTACAGGGGATGAGTACTGAAGCTTTCTTT	CASSLQGMSTEAFF
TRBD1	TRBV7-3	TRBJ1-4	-	TGTGCCAGCAGCCCTTCCGGGACAGGGTACGAAAAACTGTTTTTT	CASSPSGTGYEKLFF
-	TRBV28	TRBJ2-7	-	TGTGCCAGCAGTTATGAGGGAAGAAAGTCCTACGAGCAGTACTTC	CASSYEGRKSYEQYF
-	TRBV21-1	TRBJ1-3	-	TGTGCCAGCAGCGCTCCCCGTTCGTCCGAGCTCTCTGGAAACACCATATATTTT	CASSAPRSSELSGNTIYF
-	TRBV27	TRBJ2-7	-	TGTGCCAGCAGTCCCACAGGGTACTACGAGCAGTACTTC	CASSPTGYYEQYF
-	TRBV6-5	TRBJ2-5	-	TGTGCCAGCAGCCCAGGAGAGACCCAGTACTTC	CASSPGETQYF
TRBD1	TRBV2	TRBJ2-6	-	TGTGCCAGCAGTGGAGAAAGGGACAGAAGCTCTGGGGCCAACGTCCTGACTTTC	CASSGERDRSSGANVLTF
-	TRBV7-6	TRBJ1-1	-	TGTGCCAGCAGCTCACTACAGGGTACCACTGAAGCTTTCTTT	CASSSLQGTTEAFF
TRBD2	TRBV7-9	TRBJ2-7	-	TGTGCCAGCAGCTCTGGGACTAGCGGATGGAACGAGCAGTACTTC	CASSSGTSGWNEQYF
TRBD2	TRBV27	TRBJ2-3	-	TGTGCCAGCAGTTTATTAGGACTGACTAGCGGGCCAGATACGCAGTATTTT	CASSLLGLTSGPDTQYF
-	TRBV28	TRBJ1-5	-	TGTGCCAGCAGTCGAGGGAGGGCGAACAATCAGCCCCAGCATTTT	CASSRGRANNQPQHF
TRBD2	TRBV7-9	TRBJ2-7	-	TGTGCCAGCACCTCGCGGGAGGGGGCAACTTACGAGCAGTACTTC	CASTSREGATYEQYF
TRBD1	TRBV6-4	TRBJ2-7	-	TGTGCCAGCAGTGAAGGGCCAGGGGGCCTACCCCCTTACGAGCAGTACTTC	CASSEGPGGLPPYEQYF
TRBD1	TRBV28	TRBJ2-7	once	TGTGCCAGCAGTTCGGGGACAGGGGCCGCCTCCTACGAGCAGTACTTC	CASSSGTGAASYEQYF
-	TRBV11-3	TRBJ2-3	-	TGTGCCAGCAGTGCCGGGGGAACTAGCACAGATACGCAGTATTTT	CASSAGGTSTDTQYF
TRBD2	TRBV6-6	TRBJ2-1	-	TGTGCCAGCAGTCTAGCGGGAGGTCGGTACAATGAGCAGTTCTTC	CASSLAGGRYNEQFF